These T cell receptor beta chains were read from a single sample in a study of T cells in Graves' hyperthyroidism and ophthalmopathy. TCRdb used MiXCR to reprocess the multiplex PCR reads, holding one entry per CDR3 protein. Among roughly 180,000 distinct CDR3 sequences, approximately 15% were seen once, and the ten largest hold approximately 28%. Sequencing used blood. These receptors were obtained from a woman between 45 and 60 years old with Graves' hyperthyroidism. The CDR3 runs from the conserved cysteine through the conserved F or W. The order of the fields is J gene, V gene, clone size, D gene, CDR3 DNA, CDR3 protein. A D gene is named only where the DNA matches it firmly. A clone size is listed for some rows: how often the clone was seen (once, few, many), or a class if it is expanded.

J: TRBJ2-1; V: TRBV5-1; size: NA; D: NA; DNA: TGCGCCAGCAGCTCATGGGACGGATACAATGAGCAGTTCTTC; CDR3: CASSSWDGYNEQFF
J: TRBJ1-4; V: TRBV5-4; size: NA; D: NA; DNA: TGTGCCAGCAGCTTGCGGGGGGGCCCTGAAAAACTGTTTTTT; CDR3: CASSLRGGPEKLFF
J: TRBJ2-2; V: TRBV6-1; size: NA; D: NA; DNA: TGTGCCAGCACCTATCGGCAGGGTCACGGGGAGCTGTTTTTT; CDR3: CASTYRQGHGELFF
J: TRBJ1-1; V: TRBV9; size: many; D: NA; DNA: TGTGCCAGCAGCGTGCAGGTTAACACTGAAGCTTTCTTT; CDR3: CASSVQVNTEAFF
J: TRBJ2-7; V: TRBV4-1; size: few; D: NA; DNA: TGCGCCAGCAGCCTAAAGGACAGCACCTACGAGCAGTACTTC; CDR3: CASSLKDSTYEQYF
J: TRBJ2-7; V: TRBV19; size: few; D: NA; DNA: TGTGCCAGTAAGAGGGCCTCCTTCGGTTTATACGAGCAGTACTTC; CDR3: CASKRASFGLYEQYF
J: TRBJ1-4; V: TRBV12-3/TRBV12-4; size: NA; D: TRBD1; DNA: TGTGCCAGCAGACCGGGACAGGGGGCAGGTGAAAAACTGTTTTTT; CDR3: CASRPGQGAGEKLFF
J: TRBJ2-3; V: TRBV5-6; size: few; D: NA; DNA: TGTGCCAGCAGCTCCCGGAGGAACACAGATACGCAGTATTTT; CDR3: CASSSRRNTDTQYF
J: TRBJ1-6; V: TRBV19; size: few; D: TRBD1; DNA: TGTGCCAGTAGACCCTTGACAGGGGCCTACTCACCCCTCCACTTT; CDR3: CASRPLTGAYSPLHF
J: TRBJ1-2; V: TRBV7-9; size: NA; D: NA; DNA: TGTGCCAGCGTCTTAGGAAACAGGGCTAATGGCTACACCTTC; CDR3: CASVLGNRANGYTF
J: TRBJ1-4; V: TRBV4-3; size: NA; D: NA; DNA: TGCGCCAGCAGCCAAGATCGTAGGATTGAAAAACTGTTTTTT; CDR3: CASSQDRRIEKLFF
J: TRBJ2-3; V: TRBV7-3; size: many; D: NA; DNA: TGTGCCAGCAGCTTAACGTTTCGGGATACGCAGTATTTT; CDR3: CASSLTFRDTQYF
J: TRBJ2-7; V: TRBV4-2; size: many; D: TRBD1; DNA: TGTGCCAGCAGCCACCAGACAGGGAGTGCCTACGAGCAGTACTTC; CDR3: CASSHQTGSAYEQYF
J: TRBJ1-6; V: TRBV28; size: many; D: NA; DNA: TGTGCCAGCAGTTTCGTCCAGTATAATTCACCCCTCCACTTT; CDR3: CASSFVQYNSPLHF
J: TRBJ1-1; V: TRBV29-1; size: many; D: NA; DNA: TGCAGCGCCGGGACATTGAACACTGAAGCTTTCTTT; CDR3: CSAGTLNTEAFF
J: TRBJ2-1; V: TRBV7-9; size: many; D: NA; DNA: TGTGCCAGCAGCCCCCAGGGGGGTGGGCCTGAGCAGTTCTTC; CDR3: CASSPQGGGPEQFF
J: TRBJ1-2; V: TRBV25-1; size: many; D: NA; DNA: TGTGCCAGCAGTGAAGGGGAAGTAGGTGGCTACACCTTC; CDR3: CASSEGEVGGYTF
J: TRBJ2-1; V: TRBV7-2; size: many; D: TRBD2; DNA: TGTGCCAGCAGCTTAGCCGTAGTGGGAGGGGCCGGATCGCTCAATGAGCAGTTCTTC; CDR3: CASSLAVVGGAGSLNEQFF
J: TRBJ2-6; V: TRBV10-2; size: many; D: TRBD2; DNA: TGCGCCAGCAGTGAGTCGCTGCGGGGGGTTTCTGGGGCCAACGTCCTGACTTTC; CDR3: CASSESLRGVSGANVLTF
J: TRBJ1-1; V: TRBV5-1; size: NA; D: NA; DNA: TGCGCCAACAGCTTGAACAGGAACACTGAAGCTTTCTTT; CDR3: CANSLNRNTEAFF
J: TRBJ2-3; V: TRBV6-5; size: NA; D: NA; DNA: TGTGCCAGCAGTTACCTCACGCAAAGCAGTCTTCCACACACAGATACGCAGTATTTT; CDR3: CASSYLTQSSLPHTDTQYF
J: TRBJ1-1; V: TRBV6-2/TRBV6-3; size: many; D: NA; DNA: TGTGCCAGCAGTTACCCACTGAACACTGAAGCTTTCTTT; CDR3: CASSYPLNTEAFF
J: TRBJ2-3; V: TRBV12-3/TRBV12-4; size: many; D: NA; DNA: TGTGCCAGCAGCCTTCAAGCCCTAGATACGCAGTATTTT; CDR3: CASSLQALDTQYF
J: TRBJ2-2; V: TRBV7-9; size: many; D: TRBD2; DNA: TGTGCCAGCAGCCCTAGGGCCTTAGCGGGGGACACCGGGGAGCTGTTTTTT; CDR3: CASSPRALAGDTGELFF
J: TRBJ1-4; V: TRBV19; size: many; D: NA; DNA: TGTGCCAGTAGTATAGGCATAACCTATAATGAAAAACTGTTTTTT; CDR3: CASSIGITYNEKLFF
J: TRBJ2-7; V: TRBV7-2; size: many; D: NA; DNA: TGTGCCAGCAGCCGGGGAACGTACGAGCAGTACTTC; CDR3: CASSRGTYEQYF
J: TRBJ2-1; V: TRBV27; size: NA; D: NA; DNA: TGTGCCAGCAGTTTTGGAAGCTCCTACAATGAGCAGTTCTTC; CDR3: CASSFGSSYNEQFF
J: TRBJ2-1; V: TRBV19; size: few; D: NA; DNA: TGTGCCAGTAGTATGGCGGACTACAATGAGCAGTTCTTC; CDR3: CASSMADYNEQFF
J: TRBJ2-7; V: TRBV7-2; size: many; D: NA; DNA: TGTGCCAGCAGCTCGGACTTGGTATTGCGGGAGCAGTACTTC; CDR3: CASSSDLVLREQYF
J: TRBJ2-3; V: TRBV29-1; size: many; D: TRBD2; DNA: TGCAGCGTTGAAGGCGGGGGTCCAGATACGCAGTATTTT; CDR3: CSVEGGGPDTQYF
J: TRBJ2-7; V: TRBV7-9; size: many; D: NA; DNA: TGTGCCAGCAGCGGAGGGGGAGAGCAGTACTTC; CDR3: CASSGGGEQYF
J: TRBJ2-1; V: TRBV20-1; size: many; D: TRBD2; DNA: TGCAGTGCTAGCGGGGGGGCCAAGGGGAATGAGCAGTTCTTC; CDR3: CSASGGAKGNEQFF
J: TRBJ2-5; V: TRBV4-2; size: few; D: NA; DNA: TGTGCCAGCAGCCAAGAGCCGGGGAAAGAGACCCAGTACTTC; CDR3: CASSQEPGKETQYF
J: TRBJ2-7; V: TRBV29-1; size: NA; D: TRBD1; DNA: TGCAGCGCGACCCTGGGACAGGTTGGATACGAGCAGTACTTC; CDR3: CSATLGQVGYEQYF
J: TRBJ2-1; V: TRBV28; size: few; D: NA; DNA: TGTGCCAGCAGTTTGGCGGGGCCCCAAGGGTACAATGAGCAGTTCTTC; CDR3: CASSLAGPQGYNEQFF
J: TRBJ2-7; V: TRBV7-9; size: many; D: NA; DNA: TGTGCCAGCAGCTTAGGACCGATAGACGAGCAGTACTTC; CDR3: CASSLGPIDEQYF
J: TRBJ2-7; V: TRBV28; size: once; D: NA; DNA: TGTGCCAGCAGACCCGGAATGGGGTACGAGCAGTACTTC; CDR3: CASRPGMGYEQYF